The clone carrying this TCR beta chain was counted between two and nine times. What it binds is not known. This sample is part of a study of CD8+CD57+ T cells in acquired aplastic anemia. Across the study: Mean yield of DNA from sorted CD4+ and CD8+ cells was 3 to 3.5 ug. Among healthy donors, CD4+ cells averaged about 10 million reads.

TCR beta VDJ and CDR3 were profiled, and genomic DNA was the template. Using its own MiXCR run on the reads, TCRdb lists one record per CDR3 protein. The sample yields some 150,000 distinct CDR3 sequences, around two fifths seen once. Study-wide results and limits: Patients and controls shared under 35 CD8+ CDR3 sequences, which appeared highly expressed in patients and within their immunodominant clones.

The junction had 3 bases not matched to a gene; V was cut back by 5 bases and J by 4 bases. The germline CDR1 and CDR2 sequences are SQVTM and ANQGSEA. The CDR3 runs to 13 residues. The rearrangement links TRBV29-1 to TRBJ2-7, with 12 bases lining up with TRBD2. The TCR was taken from a human donor in good health, serving as a control. Specimen: sorted CD4+, CD8+, or CD8+CD57+ T cells (not recorded which) from PBMCs. CDR3 residues: CSVRLAGVYEQYF. The CDR3 coding sequence is TGCAGCGTTAGACTAGCGGGGGTATACGAGCAGTACTTC.